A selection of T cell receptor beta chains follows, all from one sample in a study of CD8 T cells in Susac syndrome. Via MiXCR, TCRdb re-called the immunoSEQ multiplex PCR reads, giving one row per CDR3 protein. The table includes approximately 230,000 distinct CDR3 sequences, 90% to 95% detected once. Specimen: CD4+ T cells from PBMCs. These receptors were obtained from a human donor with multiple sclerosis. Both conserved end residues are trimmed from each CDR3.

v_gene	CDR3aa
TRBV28	ASSPPHRFLANYGYT
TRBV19	ASSIRPGQFY
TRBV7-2	ASSLEAGIQETQY
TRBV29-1	SVAVGGPEQF
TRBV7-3	ASSLGGSADTQY
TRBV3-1	ASSARGRGAKNIQY
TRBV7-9	ASSRGQGAYGYT
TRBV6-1	ASSGSGRPPGETQY
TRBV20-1	SARSGGAGYEQF
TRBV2	ASSRETGELF
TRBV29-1	SVGRLGAYEQF
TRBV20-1	SAPGQGLAEAF
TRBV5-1	ASSLDPGDQPQH
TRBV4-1	ASSQDSVQGRGYT
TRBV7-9	ASSSEREYNEQF
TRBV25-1	ASKQGKTQY
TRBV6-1	ASSDDGTGKIGYT
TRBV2	ASSALGTTGELF
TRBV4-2	ASSQDLASPSNTGELF
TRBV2	ASSQGQSDTQY
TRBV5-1	ASSRQGSQETQY
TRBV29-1	SVAYLAGLSSYEQY
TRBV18	ASSPPGGAYGYT
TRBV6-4	ASTDTYNEQF
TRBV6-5	ATISAGNTIY
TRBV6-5	ASMASTDTQY
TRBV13	ASSKRREAF
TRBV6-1	ASSEAGDRGSPLH
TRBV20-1	SARTMDRGSPVGYT
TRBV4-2	ASSQGDRRNSPLH
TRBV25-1	ASGHPGRETQY
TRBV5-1	ASSTRLAGVLNEQF
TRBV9	ASSALSGFMGEQY
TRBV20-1	SARARQGQDIQY
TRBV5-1	ASSWDSPGLAGEQF
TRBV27	ASRMWGSPSYEQY
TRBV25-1	ASSPGSLIQY
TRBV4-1	ASSQVGYTDTQY
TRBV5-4	ASSLGPDVKGYT
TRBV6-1	ASSEWHQPQH
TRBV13	ASSTRDIRSYEQY
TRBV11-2	ASSSRDTQY
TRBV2	ASRRLAGGASTDTQY
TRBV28	ASRVGQGIDEQF
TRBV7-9	ASSLGTGRYEQY
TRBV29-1	SVGLRNEQF
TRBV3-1	ASSRREGIASEQY
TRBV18	ASSPAADGYT
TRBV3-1	ASNLGANNEQF
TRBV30	AAAVGDNQPQH
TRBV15	ATSRDRTGTDGYT